This T cell receptor (beta chain) was recovered during a study of cytomegalovirus exposure and HLA in healthy donors. Study as a whole: About 79% of approximately 400 genotyped donors fell in the Caucasian-associated ancestry cluster. Study-wide points: The study flagged some 170 TCR beta chains as cytomegalovirus-associated. HLA alleles showed associations with about 15,000 TCR beta sequences in a later analysis, at a 0.05 false discovery rate.

13 Jbeta primers and 60 Vbeta primers were used for the PCR. The protocol was immunoSEQ multiplex PCR, while the TCRdb copy is restricted to in-frame clones and leaves out a portion. The table has more than 110,000 clones, 60% to 80% seen once. With 0 bases removed from V and 2 bases from J, the gap between germline ends came to 8 bases. The CDR3 extends over 14 amino acids. Germline V gene sequence: CDR1 SGHNT, CDR2 YYREEE (reference sequence). Concerning this clone: Antigen: not known.

The sequencing input was PBMCs. The TCR originated in a male donor in good health and CMV-seronegative. J is TRBJ2-5 and V is TRBV5-4; D gene unclear. The DNA for the CDR3 is TGTGCCAGCAGCTTGGCGGCGGTGCAAGAGACCCAGTACTTC. This sequence encodes CASSLAAVQETQYF.